A single sample is the source of the 12 T cell receptor beta chains below, sequenced in a study of vaccination and CD4 T cells after COVID-19. Described treatment: approximately 11-day PBMC culture with coronavirus spike peptide pools or control peptides (ViraFEST assay). These TCRs' antigens remain unknown. An Oncomine TCR Beta short-read assay was used to sequence the DNA from cultured CD4+ T cells. From the PCR reads, TCRdb called clonotypes with MiXCR, one entry per CDR3 protein. The profile shows tens of thousands of distinct CDR3 sequences, roughly 44% of them singletons. Here the sequenced sample was CD4+ T cells from blood, cultured in vitro, taken before SARS-CoV-2 vaccination. The source is a human donor who received a COVID-19 vaccine.

This clonotype came up a few times. This chain connects TRBV10-2 to TRBJ1-1; D gene unclear. From germline, CDR1 is WSHSY and CDR2 SAAADI. CDR3 length: 14 residues. The germline V and J ends were trimmed by 0 bases and 1 base, with 6 bases remaining between them. The CDR3 nucleotides read TGCGCCAGCAGTGAGTCGGGTACGAACACTGAAGCTTTCTTT. Protein sequence: CASSESGTNTEAFF.

The V call is TRBV6-1, the J call TRBJ1-5; D might be TRBD1 (5 bases). The CDR3 extends over 14 amino acids. V was shortened by 6 bases and J by 3 bases, with 12 bases between the two germline ends. CDR1 is MNHNS, CDR2 SASEGT, per germline. The CDR3 loop reads CASRPPGNNQPQHF. CDR3 in DNA: TGTGCCAGCAGGCCCCCAGGGAACAATCAGCCCCAGCATTTT.

The J gene is TRBJ2-5, the V gene TRBV5-1; 7 nucleotides agree with TRBD1. The CDR3 consists of 14 residues. Trimming took 4 bases from V and 7 from J; bases not matched to a gene: 10. The germline gives CDR1 SGHRS, CDR2 YFSETQ. CDR3 sequence: CASSRADRAGTQYF. The CDR3 nucleotides read TGCGCCAGCAGCCGCGCCGACAGGGCGGGGACCCAGTACTTC.

This clonotype occurred a few times. The chain uses TRBV30 and TRBJ1-2; TRBD1 agrees at 8 bases. V trimming: 0 bases; J trimming: 8 bases; junction bases outside the gene matches: 5. The CDR3 runs 13 residues. Germline CDR1 GTSNPN, CDR2 SVGIG (reference sequence). The CDR3 DNA is TGTGCCTGGAGTGTAGGACAGGGAGGCGGCTACACCTTC. This sequence encodes CAWSVGQGGGYTF.

The J gene is TRBJ2-1, the V gene TRBV7-2; TRBD2 agrees at 11 bases. CDR1 is SGHTA and CDR2 is FQGNSA in the germline V gene. This CDR3 region has 18 residues. The ends lost 0 bases at V and 0 bases at J; junction bases unmatched: 4. The CDR3 reads CASSLALAGARSYNEQFF. In DNA form, the CDR3 reads TGTGCCAGCAGCTTAGCACTAGCGGGGGCCCGCTCCTACAATGAGCAGTTCTTC.

The rearrangement links TRBV2 to TRBJ2-3; 8 bases agree with TRBD2. The CDR3 covers 14 residues. Germline trimming cut 7 bases from V and 1 base from J; bases unmatched to any gene: 4. Germline V gene sequence: CDR1 SNHLY, CDR2 FYNNEI. The CDR3 bases are TGTGCCAGCACCAAAGCGGGGGGCACAGATACGCAGTATTTT. It is translated as CASTKAGGTDTQYF.

This clonotype was counted only a few times. The rearrangement joins TRBV19 to TRBJ1-3; D might be TRBD1 (6 bases). V lost 6 bases and J 1 base, leaving 13 bases between the germline ends. CDR1 LNHDA and CDR2 SQIVND come from the germline V gene (reference sequence). The CDR3 contains 15 residues. The CDR3 DNA follows: TGTGCCAGTAGCCTGACAGGCCCTTCTGGAAACACCATATATTTT. As protein: CASSLTGPSGNTIYF.

This chain joins TRBV30 and TRBJ1-3; 8 positions match TRBD1. From germline, CDR1 is GTSNPN and CDR2 SVGIG (reference sequence). This CDR3 is 15 amino acids long. Trimming removed 0 bases from V and 3 bases from J; junction bases left unmatched: 4. CDR3 nucleotides: TGTGCCTGGAGTGTCAAGACAGGGGTTGGAAACACCATATATTTT. It yields the protein CAWSVKTGVGNTIYF.

The chain links TRBV20-1 to TRBJ2-3, with unresolved D. The CDR3 totals 15 residues. Trimming removed 3 bases from V and 0 bases from J, with 13 bases in between. The V gene's germline CDR1 is DFQATT and CDR2 SNEGSKA (reference sequence). The chain's CDR3 is CSASLPTDSTDTQYF. The DNA of the CDR3 is TGCAGTGCTAGTCTCCCGACCGATAGCACAGATACGCAGTATTTT.

In its sample, this clonotype was seen a few times. The chain recombines TRBV20-1 with TRBJ2-4; the D gene is possibly TRBD2 (5 bases). Germline CDR1 and CDR2: DFQATT and SNEGSKA (reference sequence). The CDR3 length is 14 residues. V lost 1 base and J lost 0, with 7 bases in between. The CDR3 DNA is TGCAGTGCTAGAGGAGGGCTAGCCAAAAACATTCAGTACTTC. Translation gives CSARGGLAKNIQYF.

A few counts support this clonotype. This chain connects TRBV6-5 to TRBJ1-2, with D uncertain. CDR1 and CDR2 from the germline V gene are MNHEY and SVGAGI. V was pared by 3 bases and J by 8 bases, with 13 bases between. There are 13 residues in the CDR3. The CDR3 DNA is TGTGCCAGCAGTTATGACCCCCCTAGAGGCTACACCTTC. Residues: CASSYDPPRGYTF.

The chain carries TRBV2 and TRBJ1-5, with no clear D. V was trimmed by 6 bases and J by 4 bases, leaving 13 bases between them. The CDR3 runs 14 residues. From germline, CDR1 is SNHLY and CDR2 FYNNEI. CDR3 DNA sequence: TGTGCCAGCAGCTCCGGGGTCTGGAATCAGCCCCAGCATTTT. Amino acids: CASSSGVWNQPQHF.